These 3 T cell receptor beta chains were sequenced from one sample in a study of beta chain features in type 1 diabetes. Whole-study results and caveats: Shortening that was moderate but significant affected the TCRB CDR3s of Type 1 diabetes patients in all four CD4+ subsets.

The sequenced template was cDNA made from the entire isolated RNA. Data came from immunoSEQ multiplex PCR; TCRdb stores just in-frame clones and leaves some out. The table lists about 270,000 clones, approximately 14% of them singletons. These receptors' targets are unknown. What was sequenced was naive CD4+ T cells from blood. These receptors were collected from a man aged 30 to 45 with type 1 diabetes.

The chain employs TRBV9 and TRBJ2-1; D is possibly TRBD2 (5 bases). V lost 3 bases to trimming and J lost 0 bases, with 7 bases between them. Germline V gives CDR1 SGDLS, CDR2 YYNGEE. The CDR3 is 14 residues long. Here the CDR3 DNA reads TGTGCCAGCAGCGCGGGATCCTCCTACAATGAGCAGTTCTTC. It is translated as CASSAGSSYNEQFF.

The chain has TRBV2 and TRBJ2-5; D is uncertain. The germline V gene has CDR1 SNHLY and CDR2 FYNNEI. Trimming pared 7 bases from V and 4 bases from J, leaving 10 bases between. This CDR3 is built from 12 residues. CDR3: CASKREIETQYF. The DNA of the CDR3 is TGTGCCAGCAAGCGTGAGATAGAGACCCAGTACTTC.

This clone was detected only a few times. The chain links TRBV2 to TRBJ1-1, with D unclear. This CDR3 comprises 12 residues. Germline V gives CDR1 SNHLY, CDR2 FYNNEI. Between the trimmed V and J ends, which lost 4 bases and 0 bases, there was a span of 3 bases. CDR3 region: CASSAVNTEAFF. DNA for the CDR3: TGTGCCAGCAGTGCGGTGAACACTGAAGCTTTCTTT.